A selection of T cell receptor beta chains follows, all from one sample in a study of monozygotic twins with inflammatory bowel disease. Using the 5' RACE reads, TCRdb records one entry per CDR3 protein without DNA. This listing includes approximately 400,000 distinct CDR3 sequences. Sequenced: blood. All receptors come from a human donor with ulcerative colitis or Crohn's disease, or a healthy co-twin of an affected twin (not recorded which). Both conserved end residues are part of each CDR3.

v_gene	j_gene	CDR3aa
TRBV12-3/TRBV12-4	TRBJ1-5	CASSLKGALGNQPRHF
TRBV5-1	TRBJ2-3	CASSTHGDTQYF
TRBV27	TRBJ2-3	CASSSSGRGRDTQYF
TRBV2	TRBJ2-7	CASTGTSGAFGEQYF
TRBV4-2	TRBJ1-1	CASSPPRAPNTEAFF
TRBV6-2/TRBV6-3	TRBJ2-7	CASSRGLAGERYF
TRBV5-1	TRBJ2-7	CASSLPDRTYEQYF
TRBV10-2	TRBJ1-5	CASSRGGDAQPQHF
TRBV7-2	TRBJ2-3	CASSPTFLDTQYF
TRBV20-1	TRBJ1-2	CSARDRQARYGYTF
TRBV6-2/TRBV6-3	TRBJ2-7	CASSPGLAEPYEQYF
TRBV12-3/TRBV12-4	TRBJ2-4	CASSLEVGLAKNIQYF
TRBV7-2	TRBJ2-5	CASSLALQGRETQYF
TRBV3-1	TRBJ2-1	CASSSGTSGSTFF
TRBV7-6	TRBJ2-5	CASSPSTRGETQYF
TRBV7-9	TRBJ2-1	CASSFHGQYPYNEQFF
TRBV4-1	TRBJ2-7	CASSHGGLTGGEQYF
TRBV5-6	TRBJ1-2	CASSSIRDRGYGYTF
TRBV4-2	TRBJ1-1	CASSQGSQSEAFF
TRBV5-1	TRBJ1-5	CASSWTGWDQPQHF
TRBV18	TRBJ2-7	CASSKTSGRWEQYF
TRBV11-2	TRBJ2-5	CASSLGGSGMKTQYF
TRBV4-2	TRBJ1-1	CASSQADRGHKNTEAFF
TRBV29-1	TRBJ1-5	CSVRGGARGPQHF
TRBV3-1	TRBJ1-5	CASSQGAGARSNQPQHF
TRBV5-1	TRBJ2-1	CASSLEAVGNEQFF
TRBV27	TRBJ2-3	CASSSDRVSDTQYF
TRBV3-1	TRBJ2-1	CASSQAGPSSYNEQFF
TRBV7-2	TRBJ2-2	CASSLAVRLAGNTGELFF
TRBV5-4	TRBJ1-1	CASSPWAGNTEAFF
TRBV4-1	TRBJ1-1	CASSRNRGLDTEAFF
TRBV20-1	TRBJ2-7	CSAQITLGEREQYF
TRBV2	TRBJ1-2	CASSERREGGYTF
TRBV6-5	TRBJ1-1	CASLASLGTEAFF
TRBV10-3	TRBJ2-7	CAISESTTQGSYEQYF
TRBV5-4	TRBJ2-1	CASTPGGGRAISYNEQFF
TRBV12-3/TRBV12-4	TRBJ2-1	CASRTTSGGIEQFF
TRBV30	TRBJ2-7	CAWSPRLAGVYEQYF
TRBV5-5	TRBJ1-5	CASGKGDNQPQHF
TRBV7-2	TRBJ2-1	CASSEGREYNEQFF
TRBV11-2	TRBJ1-2	CASSLRTENYGYTF
TRBV5-1	TRBJ2-3	CASSWLQTSTDTQYF
TRBV29-1	TRBJ1-2	CSVGGAGVGYTF
TRBV20-1	TRBJ1-5	CSARDQTTRFNQPQHF
TRBV28	TRBJ2-7	CASSRTGGAYEQYF
TRBV5-1	TRBJ2-3	CASGQLAGAVTDTQYF
TRBV29-1	TRBJ1-1	CSVVGFGNTEAFF
TRBV20-1	TRBJ1-1	CSASWAPTSEAFF
TRBV7-2	TRBJ2-3	CASSLGSGFTDTQYF
TRBV18	TRBJ2-7	CASSPPVQGSHEQYF
TRBV4-1	TRBJ1-1	CASSLPTGAMNTEAFF
TRBV18	TRBJ2-5	CASSSQHQETQYF